This T cell receptor beta chain comes out of a study of shared clonotypes between healthy human individuals. The repertoire was sequenced with immunoSEQ multiplex PCR; TCRdb's copy has only in-frame clones and lacks some. Here the sample spans roughly 1,500,000 clones, 98% being singletons. Study conclusions and caveats: Clonotypes which were not shared had lower generation probabilities than clonotypes that all four donors shared.

Regarding this clone: Its antigen is as yet unknown. Germline and junction disagree at one end, which may indicate a read error.

The CDR3 is 16 amino acids. Germline V gene lookup returns CDR1 SGHDN and CDR2 FVKESK. The sample taken for sequencing was naive CD4+ T cells sorted from blood. Subset indicated: CD45RA+ positively selected. The receptor was derived from a man under 40 in good health. The chain uses TRBV14 and TRBJ2-5, with D possibly called TRBD1 or TRBD2 (5 bases each). CDR3 sequence (DNA): TGTGCCAGCACCCAAGGGACGAGGGGTCCCCAAGAGACCCAGTACTTC. Amino acids: CASTQGTRGPQETQYF.